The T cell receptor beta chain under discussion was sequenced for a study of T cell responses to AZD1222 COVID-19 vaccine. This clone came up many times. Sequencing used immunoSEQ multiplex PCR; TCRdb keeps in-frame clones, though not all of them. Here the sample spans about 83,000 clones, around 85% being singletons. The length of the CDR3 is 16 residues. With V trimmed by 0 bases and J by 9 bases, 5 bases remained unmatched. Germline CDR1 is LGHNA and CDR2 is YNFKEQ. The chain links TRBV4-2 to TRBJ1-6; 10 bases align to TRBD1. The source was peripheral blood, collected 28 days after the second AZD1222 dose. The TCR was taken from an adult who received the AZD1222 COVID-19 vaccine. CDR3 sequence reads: CASSQDGDRGGSPLHF. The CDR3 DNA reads TGTGCCAGCAGCCAAGATGGGGACAGGGGTGGTTCACCCCTCCACTTT.